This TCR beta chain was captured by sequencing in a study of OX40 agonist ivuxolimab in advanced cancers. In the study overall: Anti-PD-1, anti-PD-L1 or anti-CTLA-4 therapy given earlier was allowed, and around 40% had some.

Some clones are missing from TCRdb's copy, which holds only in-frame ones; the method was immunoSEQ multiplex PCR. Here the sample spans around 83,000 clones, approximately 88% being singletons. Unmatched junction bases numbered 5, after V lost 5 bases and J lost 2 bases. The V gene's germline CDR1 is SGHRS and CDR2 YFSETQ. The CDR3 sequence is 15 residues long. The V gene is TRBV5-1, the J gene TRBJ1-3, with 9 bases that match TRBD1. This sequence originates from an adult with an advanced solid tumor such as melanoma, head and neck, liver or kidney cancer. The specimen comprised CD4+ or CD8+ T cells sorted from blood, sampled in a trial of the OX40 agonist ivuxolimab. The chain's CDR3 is CASRLGTGTGNTIYF. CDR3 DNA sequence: TGCGCCAGCAGACTAGGGACAGGGACTGGAAACACCATATATTTT.